What follows describes a single T cell receptor (beta chain). These data are taken from a study of beta chain features in type 1 diabetes. The isolated RNA, all of it, was reverse transcribed, so expressed TCRB transcripts were what got sequenced. The protocol was immunoSEQ multiplex PCR, while the TCRdb copy is restricted to in-frame clones and leaves out a portion. The sample includes hundreds of thousands of clones, roughly 8% of them seen just once. V lost 0 bases and J 3 bases, leaving 15 bases between the germline ends. The CDR3 consists of 16 residues. Germline CDR1 and CDR2: LNHDA and SQIVND (reference sequence).

V gene TRBV19 combines with J gene TRBJ2-7, with TRBD2 as a possible D gene (5 bases). The TCR originated in a woman in her late teens or twenties in good health. Source material: central memory CD4+ T cells from blood. This chain's CDR3 is CASSIDTARRGYEQYF. As DNA, the CDR3 is TGTGCCAGTAGTATAGACACCGCTCGACGGGGCTACGAGCAGTACTTC.